This passage covers 24 T cell receptor beta chains from one sample sequenced in a study of blood T cell repertoires in COVID-19. The method was immunoSEQ multiplex PCR; TCRdb's version includes in-frame clones alone and lacks a portion of them. Here the sample spans roughly 150,000 clones, 60% to 85% being singletons. Sequencing input: peripheral blood. The receptors come from a woman aged 60-70 years with COVID-19, enrolled during active disease.

This clone was seen only a few times. This rearrangement joins TRBV2 to TRBJ1-1; D not certain. CDR1 and CDR2 from the germline V gene are SNHLY and FYNNEI. This CDR3 spans 14 amino acids. Deletions cut 6 bases from V and 11 bases from J, with 22 bases between. This CDR3 reads CASSPPRSPTAAFF. The DNA for the CDR3 is TGTGCCAGCAGCCCCCCACGGTCTCCCACTGCGGCTTTCTTT.

The rearrangement joins TRBV19 to TRBJ2-2; 12 bases line up with TRBD1. This CDR3 is built from 17 residues. Germline V lookup: CDR1 LNHDA, CDR2 SQIVND (reference sequence). Trimming at V came to 3 bases and at J to 7 bases, leaving 9 bases not matched to a gene. The CDR3 loop is CASSILPGQGAFGELFF. The DNA for the CDR3 is TGTGCCAGTAGTATTTTACCGGGACAGGGGGCCTTCGGGGAGCTGTTTTTT.

The chain couples TRBV27 to TRBJ1-2; 10 nucleotides align to TRBD1. The germline CDR1 and CDR2 sequences are MNHEY and SMNVEV (reference sequence). The CDR3 runs 14 residues. J lost 5 bases, V lost 6 bases, and 6 bases had no gene match. CDR3 protein: CASRTRTGGYGYTF. DNA of the CDR3: TGTGCCAGCAGGACAAGGACAGGGGGATATGGCTACACCTTC.

The rearrangement joins TRBV7-3 to TRBJ2-3; 8 bases match TRBD2. This CDR3 spans 16 amino acids. The germline V gene has CDR1 SGHTA and CDR2 FQGTGA. V was pared by 5 bases and J by 1 base, with 8 bases of the junction left unmatched. The CDR3 bases are TGTGCCAGCAGCCCGCAGGCGGGGGGAGGCACAGATACGCAGTATTTT. It is translated as CASSPQAGGGTDTQYF.

This sequence joins TRBV9 and TRBJ1-4, with TRBD1 identical over 7 bases. V was pared by 4 bases and J by 8 bases, with 14 bases of the junction left unmatched. The CDR3 length is 16 residues. The V gene's germline CDR1 is SGDLS and CDR2 YYNGEE. CDR3 in DNA: TGTGCCAGCAGCCGAGAAGGGGGCGCGGTAGGGGAAAAACTGTTTTTT. Translating it yields CASSREGGAVGEKLFF.

In this sample, this clone turned up a few times. The rearrangement uses TRBV4-1 and TRBJ1-2, with D perhaps TRBD1 (5 bases). Per germline, CDR1 MGHRA and CDR2 YSYEKL. This CDR3 region has 13 residues. V lost 2 bases and J 3 bases, leaving 7 bases between the germline ends. DNA for the CDR3: TGCGCCAGCAGCCAACAGGGTGACTATGGCTACACCTTC. Protein: CASSQQGDYGYTF.

The chain links TRBV12-1 to TRBJ1-5; TRBD1 reflects the table's D call only, with no check against the DNA. TRBV12-1 is designated a pseudogene. The CDR3 has 19 amino acids. The CDR3 sequence is CASSFGSQPFTDSNQPQHF. DNA of the CDR3: TGTGCCAGCAGCTTTGGGTCACAACCCTTTACCGATAGCAATCAGCCCCAGCATTTT.

The chain is built from TRBV5-1 and TRBJ1-1; D may be TRBD1 (6 bases). The germline V and J ends were trimmed by 4 bases and 11 bases, with 24 bases remaining between them. The CDR3 runs 15 residues. Germline V gene sequence: CDR1 SGHRS, CDR2 YFSETQ. The CDR3 region is CASSGLTGPDPVAFF. The CDR3 nucleotides are TGCGCCAGCAGCGGATTGACAGGTCCCGATCCCGTCGCTTTCTTT.

The chain links TRBV6-5 to TRBJ2-7; D is ambiguous. This CDR3 is 15 amino acids long. Germline-derived CDR1 and CDR2 are MNHEY and SVGAGI. The V gene lost 0 bases and the J gene lost 2 bases, with 11 bases spanning the gap. The CDR3 protein is CASSYSGFQTYEQYF. CDR3 bases: TGTGCCAGCAGTTACTCGGGCTTCCAAACCTACGAGCAGTACTTC.

This clone was observed a single time. The V call is TRBV2, the J call TRBJ2-7; D remains ambiguous. This CDR3 spans 15 amino acids. V lost 6 bases and J 3 bases, leaving 18 bases between the germline ends. Per germline, CDR1 SNHLY and CDR2 FYNNEI. CDR3 bases: TGTGCCAGCAGCCAAGACCTCCTGACACACTACGAGCAGTACTTC. It specifies CASSQDLLTHYEQYF.

This chain links TRBV24-1 with TRBJ2-7, with D maybe TRBD1 (5 bases). The CDR3 spans 15 residues. Germline V gene lookup returns CDR1 KGHDR and CDR2 SFDVKD. V dropped 5 bases and J dropped 0 bases, with 13 bases sitting between them. The CDR3 reads CATSVSRQSSYEQYV. In DNA form, the CDR3 reads TGTGCCACCAGTGTCAGTAGACAGAGCTCCTACGAGCAGTACGTC.

The V gene is TRBV7-2, the J gene TRBJ2-7; D gene unclear. Germline CDR1 and CDR2: SGHTA and FQGNSA. Between the trimmed V and J ends, which lost 5 bases and 7 bases, there was a span of 15 bases. The CDR3 is 13 amino acids. Here the CDR3 reads CASSPLSFGEQYF. The CDR3 DNA sequence: TGTGCCAGCAGCCCACTATCCTTCGGGGAGCAGTACTTC. Together with reference TRBV7-2 and TRBJ2-7, the CDR3 gives the full variable domain: GAGVSQSPSNKVTEKGKDVELRCDPISGHTALYWYRQSLGQGLEFLIYFQGNSAPDKSGLPSDRFSAERTGGSVSTLTIQRTQQEDSAVYLCASSPLSFGEQYFGPGTRLTVT.

The V call is TRBV30, the J call TRBJ1-3, with D unresolved. The germline V and J ends were trimmed by 0 bases and 3 bases, with 9 bases remaining between them. Germline V gene data show CDR1 as GTSNPN and CDR2 as SVGIG (reference sequence). The CDR3 covers 14 residues. This CDR3 is CAWSVVGSGNTIYF. CDR3 DNA: TGTGCCTGGAGTGTAGTGGGCAGTGGAAACACCATATATTTT.

The genes are TRBV5-1 and TRBJ2-7, with TRBD2 matching over 13 bases. The germline CDR1 and CDR2 sequences are SGHRS and YFSETQ. Unmatched junction bases numbered 3, after V lost 3 bases and J lost 3 bases. CDR3 length equals 15 residues. The DNA for the CDR3 is TGCGCCAGCAGCTACGGACTAGCGGGAGACTACGAGCAGTACTTC. Its protein is CASSYGLAGDYEQYF.

The chain combines TRBV4-1 with TRBJ2-5, with 8 bases identical to TRBD1. This CDR3 contains 16 residues. Germline trimming cut 0 bases from V and 4 bases from J; bases unmatched to any gene: 7. Germline lookup yields CDR1 MGHRA and CDR2 YSYEKL. CDR3 coding DNA: TGCGCCAGCAGCCAAGATAGAGTCAGGGGGCGAGAGACCCAGTACTTC. Its translation: CASSQDRVRGRETQYF.

This rearrangement joins TRBV6-5 to TRBJ2-1; the D gene is possibly TRBD2 (6 bases). This CDR3 is built from 15 residues. The germline V and J ends were trimmed by 6 bases and 5 bases, with 17 bases remaining between them. Germline CDR1 and CDR2: MNHEY and SVGAGI. CDR3 sequence reads: CASRPHRDSNNEQFF. CDR3 sequence (DNA): TGTGCCAGCAGACCACACCGGGACTCGAACAATGAGCAGTTCTTC.

The chain combines TRBV18 with TRBJ2-7; D unresolved. This CDR3 comprises 14 residues. V gave up 1 base and J gave up 0 bases, with 7 bases separating them. Germline CDR1 KGHSH, CDR2 LQKENI. As DNA, the CDR3 is TGTGCCAGCTCACCACAGCAAAGCTCCTACGAGCAGTACTTC. Translated, it gives CASSPQQSSYEQYF.

The J gene is TRBJ1-6, the V gene TRBV6-5; possibly TRBD1 for D (6 bases). The germline gives CDR1 MNHEY, CDR2 SVGAGI. V was shortened by 2 bases and J by 4 bases, with 6 bases between the two germline ends. CDR3 size: 14 residues. The DNA of the CDR3 is TGTGCCAGCAGTTACGGACAGTATAATTCACCCCTCCACTTT. Protein product: CASSYGQYNSPLHF.

The J gene is TRBJ1-4, the V gene TRBV5-1; D might be TRBD1 (5 bases). Trimming cost V 2 bases and J 8 bases, with 16 bases left between them. The length of the CDR3 is 15 residues. Germline V gene data show CDR1 as SGHRS and CDR2 as YFSETQ. The CDR3 DNA reads TGCGCCAGCAGCTTAGAGCTTCAGGGAGGGGAAAAACTGTTTTTT. The encoded protein is CASSLELQGGEKLFF.

The chain uses TRBV5-6 and TRBJ2-7; 9 positions match TRBD2. Germline V gene lookup returns CDR1 SGHDT and CDR2 YYEEEE. The junction had 2 bases not matched to a gene; V was cut back by 2 bases and J by 2 bases. The CDR3 covers 14 residues. The CDR3 coding sequence is TGTGCCAGCAGCTTCGCTAGCGGGACCTACGAGCAGTACTTC. Encoded protein: CASSFASGTYEQYF.

The chain couples TRBV5-1 to TRBJ2-3; 11 bases align to TRBD2. Germline V gene sequence: CDR1 SGHRS, CDR2 YFSETQ. The CDR3 consists of 16 residues. Trimming at V came to 0 bases and at J to 5 bases, leaving 5 bases not matched to a gene. CDR3 sequence: CASSLEALAGVDTQYF. CDR3 in DNA: TGCGCCAGCAGCTTGGAGGCACTAGCGGGGGTAGATACGCAGTATTTT.

The rearrangement uses TRBV27 and TRBJ2-7; D is perhaps TRBD1 (5 bases). V lost 2 bases and J lost 1, with 12 bases in between. This CDR3 region has 15 residues. Germline lookup yields CDR1 MNHEY and CDR2 SMNVEV (reference sequence). CDR3 coding DNA: TGTGCCAGCAGTTTAAGGGGCGGTCAGTCCTACGAGCAGTACTTC. As protein: CASSLRGGQSYEQYF.

The chain has TRBV19 and TRBJ2-1; 12 positions match TRBD2. Germline CDR1 is LNHDA and CDR2 is SQIVND (reference sequence). V lost 6 bases to trimming and J lost 2 bases; unmatched junction nucleotides: 5. The length of the CDR3 is 16 residues. CDR3 residues: CASRASGRATYNEQFF. The CDR3 coding sequence is TGTGCCAGTAGAGCTAGCGGGAGGGCCACCTACAATGAGCAGTTCTTC.

The V and J genes are TRBV5-1 and TRBJ2-1; 7 bases map to TRBD1. The V and J ends lost 4 bases and 8 bases, in that order; junction bases with no gene match: 6. The length of the CDR3 is 13 residues. The germline V gene encodes CDR1 SGHRS and CDR2 YFSETQ. The CDR3 bases are TGCGCCAGCAGCGACAGGGTACGCGATGAGCAGTTCTTC. This codes for CASSDRVRDEQFF.